This is a list of T cell receptor beta chains from one sample in a study of blood T cell repertoires in COVID-19. The data were produced by immunoSEQ multiplex PCR, yet TCRdb's version contains in-frame clones alone and is incomplete. The sample records more than 350,000 clones, around 90% being singletons. Sequenced sample: peripheral blood. These receptors were obtained from a woman aged 25-40 years with COVID-19, enrolled during active disease. The CDR3 runs from the conserved cysteine through the conserved F or W. The order of the fields is D gene, V gene, J gene, clone size, CDR3 protein, CDR3 DNA. A D gene is named only where the DNA matches it firmly. Rows give clone size only sometimes, using once, few, many, or a class for an expanded clone.

>-|TRBV5-6|TRBJ1-1|-
CASSLGAINTEAFF
TGTGCCAGCAGCTTGGGGGCTATAAACACTGAAGCTTTCTTT
>-|TRBV6-5|TRBJ2-7|-
CASSYSTDSYEQYF
TGTGCCAGCAGTTACTCGACAGACTCCTACGAGCAGTACTTC
>-|TRBV5-1|TRBJ1-5|once
CASSLFVRGGQPQHF
TGCGCCAGCAGCTTGTTTGTAAGGGGCGGACAGCCCCAGCATTTT
>-|TRBV12-3/TRBV12-4|TRBJ2-1|-
CASRFDSDNEQFF
TGTGCCAGCAGATTCGATAGCGACAATGAGCAGTTCTTC
>TRBD2|TRBV5-1|TRBJ2-3|-
CASTGLAGNTDTQYF
TGCGCCAGCACCGGACTAGCGGGGAACACAGATACGCAGTATTTT
>-|TRBV7-8|TRBJ1-2|-
CASSRMGQGGGYTF
TGTGCCAGCAGCAGGATGGGACAAGGGGGTGGCTACACCTTC
>-|TRBV4-1|TRBJ1-2|once
CASSHNGLRQDYGYTF
TGCGCCAGCAGCCATAACGGCCTAAGACAGGACTATGGCTACACCTTC
>TRBD1|TRBV7-2|TRBJ2-5|-
CASSFTGGRETQYF
TGTGCCAGCAGCTTTACAGGGGGAAGAGAGACCCAGTACTTC
>-|TRBV11-3|TRBJ1-1|-
CASSSGVGGMNTEAFF
TGTGCCAGCAGCTCAGGGGTCGGTGGAATGAACACTGAAGCTTTCTTT
>-|TRBV7-6|TRBJ2-1|-
CASSLAHSVQRNEQFF
TGTGCCAGCAGCTTAGCCCATTCCGTCCAGCGCAATGAGCAGTTCTTC
>-|TRBV6-1|TRBJ1-1|-
CASSVPPPLGATEAFF
TGTGCCAGCAGTGTCCCCCCCCCATTGGGGGCGACTGAAGCTTTCTTT
>TRBD2|TRBV4-1|TRBJ2-6|-
CASSPTEGGLGANVLTF
TGCGCCAGCAGCCCAACTGAGGGAGGGTTGGGGGCCAACGTCCTGACTTTC
>-|TRBV10-1|TRBJ1-2|-
CASSESRTNYGYTF
TGCGCCAGCAGTGAGTCTCGGACAAACTATGGCTACACCTTC
>-|TRBV6-2/TRBV6-3|TRBJ2-1|-
CASSPRMGAVNDEQFF
TGTGCCAGCAGCCCACGGATGGGGGCAGTAAACGACGAGCAGTTCTTC
>-|TRBV28|TRBJ1-3|few
CASCSGGLGNTIYF
TGTGCCAGCTGCTCCGGGGGACTTGGAAACACCATATATTTT
>TRBD1|TRBV6-5|TRBJ1-5|-
CASSLGQGVHQPQHF
TGTGCCAGCAGTCTCGGACAGGGCGTTCATCAGCCCCAGCATTTT
>TRBD1|TRBV3-1/TRBV3-2|TRBJ1-1|-
CASSETGGPAEAFF
TGTGCCAGCAGCGAAACAGGGGGCCCCGCTGAAGCTTTCTTT
>TRBD2|TRBV2|TRBJ2-1|-
CASRELAGGSYNEQFF
TGTGCCAGCAGGGAACTAGCGGGAGGCTCCTACAATGAGCAGTTCTTC
>TRBD1|TRBV11-2|TRBJ1-4|-
CASSPGDRGNEKLFF
TGTGCCAGCAGCCCAGGGGACAGAGGAAATGAAAAACTGTTTTTT
>TRBD2|TRBV19|TRBJ2-5|-
CASSIGTSGGTGETQYF
TGTGCCAGTAGTATAGGGACTAGCGGGGGGACGGGAGAGACCCAGTACTTC
>-|TRBV14|TRBJ1-2|-
CASSQDPHGHGYTF
TGTGCCAGCAGCCAAGATCCCCATGGGCATGGCTACACCTTC
>-|TRBV2|TRBJ2-7|-
CASSNPGIYEQYF
TGTGCCAGCAGTAACCCGGGGATCTACGAGCAGTACTTC
>-|TRBV7-2|TRBJ1-6|-
CASSSLGAGISNSPLHF
TGTGCCAGCAGCTCTCTAGGGGCAGGGATAAGTAATTCACCCCTCCACTTT
>-|TRBV19|TRBJ1-5|-
CASRTPIPDQPQHF
TGTGCCAGTAGAACTCCAATTCCGGATCAGCCCCAGCATTTT
>-|TRBV19|TRBJ1-1|-
CASRYRAPNTEAFF
TGTGCCAGTAGGTACAGGGCCCCGAACACTGAAGCTTTCTTT
>-|TRBV27|TRBJ2-6|-
CASSLEAGANVLTF
TGTGCCAGCAGTTTAGAGGCCGGGGCCAACGTCCTGACTTTC
>-|TRBV11-2|TRBJ1-1|-
CASSRSQTSNTEAFF
TGTGCCAGCAGCCGCTCCCAGACTAGTAACACTGAAGCTTTCTTT
>TRBD1|TRBV9|TRBJ2-2|-
CASSPTDRGQGGELFF
TGTGCCAGCAGTCCTACTGACAGGGGGCAAGGCGGGGAGCTGTTTTTT
>TRBD1|TRBV2|TRBJ1-3|-
CASSLDRAAGNTIYF
TGTGCCAGCAGCCTAGACAGGGCCGCAGGAAACACCATATATTTT